This is a list of T cell receptor beta chains from one sample in a study of T cell responses to AZD1222 COVID-19 vaccine. Generated by immunoSEQ multiplex PCR, the TCRdb table keeps only in-frame clones and is missing some. This table holds about 96,000 clones, 90% to 95% found once. This specimen consisted of peripheral blood, obtained on day 0 of MenACWY control vaccination. These receptors were obtained from an adult in good health. CDR3s leave out the opening cysteine and the closing phenylalanine or tryptophan. The order of the fields is J gene, V gene, CDR3 protein.

TRBJ2-7,TRBV5-1,ASSLETSGYEQY
TRBJ2-3,TRBV7-9,ASSPRGAGGPADTQY
TRBJ2-7,TRBV10-3,ATVEAYEQY
TRBJ1-2,TRBV12-3/TRBV12-4,ASSSLHGYT
TRBJ1-4,TRBV19,ASSIYGNEKLF
TRBJ2-1,TRBV2,ASSETGFEQF
TRBJ1-5,TRBV6-2/TRBV6-3,ASSYMAGRDSNQPQH
TRBJ1-1,TRBV5-6,ASSSMRLLAEAF
TRBJ1-4,TRBV6-5,ASSYSPDRIGEKLF
TRBJ1-3,TRBV2,ASSVGGPGSGNTIY